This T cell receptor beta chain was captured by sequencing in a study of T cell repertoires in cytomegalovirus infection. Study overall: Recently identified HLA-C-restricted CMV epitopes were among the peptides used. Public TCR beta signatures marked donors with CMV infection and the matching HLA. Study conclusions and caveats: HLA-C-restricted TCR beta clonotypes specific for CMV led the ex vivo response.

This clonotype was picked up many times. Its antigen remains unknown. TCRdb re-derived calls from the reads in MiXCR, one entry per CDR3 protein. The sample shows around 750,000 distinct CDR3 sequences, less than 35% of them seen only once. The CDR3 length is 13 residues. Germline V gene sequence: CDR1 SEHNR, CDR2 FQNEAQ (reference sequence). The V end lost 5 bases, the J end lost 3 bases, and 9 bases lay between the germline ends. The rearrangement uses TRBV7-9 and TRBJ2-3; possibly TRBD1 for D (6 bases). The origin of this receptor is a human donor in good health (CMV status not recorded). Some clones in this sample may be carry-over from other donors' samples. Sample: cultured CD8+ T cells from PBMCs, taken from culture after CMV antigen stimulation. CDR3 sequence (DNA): TGTGCCAGCAGCCTACAGGGAACAGATACGCAGTATTTT. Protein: CASSLQGTDTQYF.